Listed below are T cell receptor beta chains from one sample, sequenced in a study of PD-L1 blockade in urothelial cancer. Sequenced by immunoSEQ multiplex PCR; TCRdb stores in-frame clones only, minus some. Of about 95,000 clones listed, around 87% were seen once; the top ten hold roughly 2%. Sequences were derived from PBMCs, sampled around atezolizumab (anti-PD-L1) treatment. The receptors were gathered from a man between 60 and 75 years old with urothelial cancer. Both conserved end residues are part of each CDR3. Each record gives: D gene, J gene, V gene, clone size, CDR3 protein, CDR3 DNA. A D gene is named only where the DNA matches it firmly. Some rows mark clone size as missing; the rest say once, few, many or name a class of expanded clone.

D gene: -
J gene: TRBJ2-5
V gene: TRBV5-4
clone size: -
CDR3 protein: CASSLNNQETQYF
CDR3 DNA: TGTGCCAGCAGCTTAAATAATCAAGAGACCCAGTACTTC

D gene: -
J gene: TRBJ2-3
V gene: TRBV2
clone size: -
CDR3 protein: CASSAERGSSTDTQYF
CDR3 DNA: TGTGCCAGCAGTGCTGAGAGAGGGTCTAGCACAGATACGCAGTATTTT

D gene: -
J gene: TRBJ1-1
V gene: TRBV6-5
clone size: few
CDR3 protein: CASRGGNTEAFF
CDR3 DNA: TGTGCCAGCCGGGGGGGCAACACTGAAGCTTTCTTT

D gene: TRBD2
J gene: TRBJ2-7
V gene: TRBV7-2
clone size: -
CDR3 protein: CASSPGLAGGYEQYF
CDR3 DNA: TGTGCCAGCAGCCCGGGACTAGCGGGAGGCTACGAGCAGTACTTC

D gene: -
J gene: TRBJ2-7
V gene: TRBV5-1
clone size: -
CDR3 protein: CASSSKEFAAYEQYF
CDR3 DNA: TGCGCCAGCAGCTCGAAGGAGTTTGCGGCCTACGAGCAGTACTTC

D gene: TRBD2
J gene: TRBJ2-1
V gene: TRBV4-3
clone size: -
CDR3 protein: CASSPTSSGNEQFF
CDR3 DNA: TGCGCCAGCAGCCCCACCTCTAGCGGCAATGAGCAGTTCTTC

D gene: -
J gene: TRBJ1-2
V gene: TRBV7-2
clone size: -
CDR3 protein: CASSLFSGGTGYTF
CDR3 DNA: TGTGCCAGCAGCTTATTCTCGGGGGGAACGGGCTACACCTTC

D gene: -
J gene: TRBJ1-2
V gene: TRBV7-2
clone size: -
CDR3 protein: CASSLEGRVGYTF
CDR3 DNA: TGTGCCAGCAGCTTAGAGGGCAGGGTTGGCTACACCTTC

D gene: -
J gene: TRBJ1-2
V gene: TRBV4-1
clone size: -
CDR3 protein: CASSQAIDTGLGYTF
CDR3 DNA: TGCGCCAGCAGCCAAGCGATCGACACTGGCCTTGGCTACACCTTC

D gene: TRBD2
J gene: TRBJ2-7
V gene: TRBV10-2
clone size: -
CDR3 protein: CASCPSGLAGGYEQYF
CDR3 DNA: TGCGCCAGCTGCCCCTCGGGACTAGCGGGAGGGTACGAGCAGTACTTC

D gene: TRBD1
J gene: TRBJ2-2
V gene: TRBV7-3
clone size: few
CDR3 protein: CASSSTGQDTGELFF
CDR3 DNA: TGTGCCAGCAGTTCGACAGGGCAGGACACCGGGGAGCTGTTTTTT

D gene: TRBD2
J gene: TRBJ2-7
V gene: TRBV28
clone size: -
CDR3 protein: CASSFGLAGGPYEQYF
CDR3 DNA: TGTGCCAGCAGTTTTGGACTAGCGGGAGGGCCTTACGAGCAGTACTTC

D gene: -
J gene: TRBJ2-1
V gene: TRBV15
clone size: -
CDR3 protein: CATSPHRGDGNEQFF
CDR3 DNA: TGTGCCACCAGCCCCCACCGGGGAGACGGCAATGAGCAGTTCTTC

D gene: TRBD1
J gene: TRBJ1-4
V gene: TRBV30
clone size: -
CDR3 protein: CAWMGQGGKLFF
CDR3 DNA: TGTGCCTGGATGGGACAGGGTGGTAAACTGTTTTTT

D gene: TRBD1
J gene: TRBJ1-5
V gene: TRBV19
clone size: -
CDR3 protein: CASSSGQGAGQPQHF
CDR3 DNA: TGTGCCAGTAGTTCAGGACAGGGGGCAGGGCAGCCCCAGCATTTT

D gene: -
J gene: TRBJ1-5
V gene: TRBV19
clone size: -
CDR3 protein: CATEWGQGNQPQHF
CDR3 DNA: TGTGCCACCGAATGGGGGCAGGGGAATCAGCCCCAGCATTTT

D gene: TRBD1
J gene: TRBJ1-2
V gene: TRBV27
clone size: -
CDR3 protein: CASRENRGDYGYTF
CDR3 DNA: TGTGCCAGCAGGGAAAACAGGGGGGACTATGGCTACACCTTC

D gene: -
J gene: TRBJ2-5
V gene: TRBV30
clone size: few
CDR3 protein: CAWSGQGGETQYF
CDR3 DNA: TGTGCCTGGAGTGGACAAGGAGGGGAGACCCAGTACTTC

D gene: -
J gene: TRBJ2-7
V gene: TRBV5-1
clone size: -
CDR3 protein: CASTSDNSYEQYF
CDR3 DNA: TGCGCCAGCACCTCGGACAACTCCTACGAGCAGTACTTC

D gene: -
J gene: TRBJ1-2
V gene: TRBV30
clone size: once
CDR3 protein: CAWRTGLKVYTF
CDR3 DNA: TGTGCCTGGAGGACGGGACTTAAGGTGTACACCTTC

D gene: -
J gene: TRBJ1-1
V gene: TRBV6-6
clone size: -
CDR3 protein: CASSYSTVTEAFF
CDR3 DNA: TGTGCCAGCAGTTACTCGACAGTAACTGAAGCTTTCTTT

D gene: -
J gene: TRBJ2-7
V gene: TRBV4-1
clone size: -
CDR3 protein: CASSQGQGFYEQYF
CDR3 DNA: TGCGCCAGCAGCCAAGGGCAGGGTTTTTACGAGCAGTACTTC

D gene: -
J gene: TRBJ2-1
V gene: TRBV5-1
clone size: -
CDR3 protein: CASSLVGPGNEQFF
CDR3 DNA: TGCGCCAGCAGCTTGGTTGGACCGGGGAATGAGCAGTTCTTC

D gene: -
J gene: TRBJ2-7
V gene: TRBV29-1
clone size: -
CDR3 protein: CSVEVLTDRTGQYF
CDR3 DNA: TGCAGCGTTGAGGTCCTCACTGACAGAACTGGGCAGTACTTC

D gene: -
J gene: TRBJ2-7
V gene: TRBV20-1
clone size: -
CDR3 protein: CSAISGRQYF
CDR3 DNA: TGCAGTGCGATTAGCGGTCGGCAGTACTTC

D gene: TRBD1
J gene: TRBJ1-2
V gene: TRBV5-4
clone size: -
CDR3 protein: CASSLPGLGGGYTF
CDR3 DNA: TGTGCCAGCAGCTTGCCCGGGCTAGGGGGCGGCTACACCTTC

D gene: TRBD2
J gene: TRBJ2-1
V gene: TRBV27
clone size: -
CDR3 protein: CASTQPRGLAGRNEQFF
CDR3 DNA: TGTGCCAGCACTCAACCCCGGGGACTAGCCGGTCGTAATGAGCAGTTCTTC

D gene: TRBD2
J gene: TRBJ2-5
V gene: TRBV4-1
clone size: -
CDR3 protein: CASSQGGGGKETQYF
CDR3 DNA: TGCGCCAGCAGCCAAGGTGGCGGGGGGAAGGAGACCCAGTACTTC

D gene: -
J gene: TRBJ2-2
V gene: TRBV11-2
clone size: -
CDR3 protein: CASSFTSPGGELFF
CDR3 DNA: TGTGCCAGCAGCTTCACTAGCCCGGGCGGGGAGCTGTTTTTT

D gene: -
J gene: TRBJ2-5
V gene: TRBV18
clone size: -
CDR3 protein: CASSPEGGRGTQYF
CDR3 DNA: TGTGCCAGCTCACCAGAAGGGGGAAGGGGGACCCAGTACTTC

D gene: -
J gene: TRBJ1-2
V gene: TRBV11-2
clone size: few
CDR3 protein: CASSSHQGIGGYTF
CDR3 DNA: TGTGCCAGCAGCTCGCACCAGGGTATCGGCGGCTACACCTTC

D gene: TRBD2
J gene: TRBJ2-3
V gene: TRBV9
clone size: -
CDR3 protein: CASSPPGGGSWGPDTQYF
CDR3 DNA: TGTGCCAGCAGCCCGCCCGGTGGCGGGAGCTGGGGACCAGATACGCAGTATTTT

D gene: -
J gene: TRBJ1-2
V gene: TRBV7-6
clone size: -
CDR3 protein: CASSPGQIYGYTF
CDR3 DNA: TGTGCCAGCAGCCCCGGACAGATCTATGGCTACACCTTC

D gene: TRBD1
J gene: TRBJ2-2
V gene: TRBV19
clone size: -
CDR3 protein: CASIRGQGVTGELFF
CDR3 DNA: TGTGCCAGCATCAGGGGACAGGGTGTCACCGGGGAGCTGTTTTTT

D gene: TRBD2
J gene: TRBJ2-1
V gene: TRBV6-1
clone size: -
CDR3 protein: CASGSTGGGEQFF
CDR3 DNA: TGTGCCAGCGGATCTACAGGCGGGGGGGAGCAGTTCTTC

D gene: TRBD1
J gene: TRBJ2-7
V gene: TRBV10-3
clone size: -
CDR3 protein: CAISESGGDEQYF
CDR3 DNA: TGTGCCATCAGTGAGTCAGGGGGCGACGAGCAGTACTTC

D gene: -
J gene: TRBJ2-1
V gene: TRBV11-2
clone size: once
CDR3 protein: CASSRSSWSSYNEQFF
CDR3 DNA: TGTGCCAGCAGCCGATCTAGCTGGAGCTCCTACAATGAGCAGTTCTTC

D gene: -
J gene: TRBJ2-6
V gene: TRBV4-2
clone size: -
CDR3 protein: CASSQDRETSGANVLTF
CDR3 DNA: TGTGCCAGCAGCCAGGACAGAGAGACCTCTGGGGCCAACGTCCTGACTTTC

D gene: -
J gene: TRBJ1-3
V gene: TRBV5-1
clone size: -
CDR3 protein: CASSLEGGDTIYF
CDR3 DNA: TGCGCCAGCAGTCTGGAGGGAGGAGACACCATATATTTT

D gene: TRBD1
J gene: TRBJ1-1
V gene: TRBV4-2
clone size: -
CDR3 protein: CASSQEGQQHTEAFF
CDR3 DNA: TGTGCCAGCAGCCAAGAGGGACAGCAACACACTGAAGCTTTCTTT

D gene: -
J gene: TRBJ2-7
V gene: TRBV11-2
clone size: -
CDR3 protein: CASSLTAGDSYEQYF
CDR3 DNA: TGTGCCAGCAGCTTAACGGCAGGGGATTCCTACGAGCAGTACTTC

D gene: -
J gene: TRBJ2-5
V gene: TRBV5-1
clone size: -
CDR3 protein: CASSFRLEIAETQYF
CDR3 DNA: TGCGCCAGCAGCTTTAGACTCGAGATCGCGGAGACCCAGTACTTC

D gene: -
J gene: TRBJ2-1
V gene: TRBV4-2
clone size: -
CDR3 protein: CASSQEDYLYNEQFF
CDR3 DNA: TGTGCCAGCAGCCAGGAGGACTACCTATACAATGAGCAGTTCTTC

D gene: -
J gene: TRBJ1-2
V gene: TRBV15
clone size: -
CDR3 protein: CATSSRVSMGYTF
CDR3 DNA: TGTGCCACCAGCAGTCGGGTCTCTATGGGCTACACCTTC

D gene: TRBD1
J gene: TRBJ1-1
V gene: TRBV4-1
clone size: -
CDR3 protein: CASSQELGQGTEAFF
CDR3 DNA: TGCGCCAGCAGCCAAGAGCTGGGACAGGGAACGGAAGCTTTCTTT